The rows below give T cell receptor beta chains drawn from one sample of a study of blood T cell repertoires in COVID-19. Clones were sequenced by immunoSEQ multiplex PCR, and TCRdb holds only the in-frame ones, with some missing. The table shows roughly 150,000 clones, with approximately 78% occurring only once. Material: peripheral blood. The receptors come from a human donor with acute or convalescent COVID-19. The donor label of this sample is uncertain. Each CDR3 is given with its conserved first and last residue. A D gene is named only where the DNA matches it firmly. Where a row states a size, it is once, few, many or the class of an expanded clone; other rows omit it.

>.|TRBV19|.|TRBJ1-6
CASSTPRGGSNSPLHF
TGTGCCAGTAGTACCCCCCGGGGAGGGAGCAATTCACCCCTCCACTTT
>TRBD1|TRBV18|.|TRBJ1-3
CASSTGVPSGNTIYF
TGTGCCAGCTCGACAGGGGTCCCCTCTGGAAACACCATATATTTT
>TRBD1|TRBV4-2|.|TRBJ1-6
CASSQDSSGQGNSPLHF
TGTGCCAGCAGCCAAGATTCGTCGGGACAGGGGAATTCACCCCTCCACTTT
>TRBD1|TRBV19|.|TRBJ1-1
CASSLGQGYTEAFF
TGTGCCAGTAGTCTGGGACAGGGGTACACTGAAGCTTTCTTT
>.|TRBV7-2|.|TRBJ1-5
CASSLEGLSNQPQHF
TGTGCCAGCAGCTTAGAGGGACTTAGCAATCAGCCCCAGCATTTT
>TRBD2|TRBV29-1|few|TRBJ2-3
CSVEDRLAGGADTQYF
TGCAGCGTTGAAGATCGCCTAGCGGGGGGCGCGGATACGCAGTATTTT
>.|TRBV19|once|TRBJ1-3
CASSARPPADGNTIYF
TGTGCCAGTAGTGCCAGACCGCCGGCGGATGGAAACACCATATATTTT
>.|TRBV7-9|.|TRBJ1-5
CASSPGEGRPQHF
TGTGCCAGCAGCCCAGGGGAAGGCCGGCCCCAGCATTTT
>.|TRBV21-1|.|TRBJ1-2
CASSPWTPNRGYTF
TGTGCCAGCAGCCCTTGGACACCGAACAGGGGCTACACCTTC
>TRBD2|TRBV6-6|.|TRBJ2-1
CASRTTSGVGNEQFF
TGTGCCAGCAGAACCACTAGCGGGGTCGGCAATGAGCAGTTCTTC
>TRBD2|TRBV6-1|.|TRBJ2-5
CASSDGLADFQETQYF
TGTGCCAGCAGTGATGGGCTAGCGGACTTCCAAGAGACCCAGTACTTC
>TRBD2|TRBV14|.|TRBJ2-1
CASSQDPRGGEFF
TGTGCCAGCAGCCAAGATCCCCGGGGGGGCGAGTTCTTC
>.|TRBV5-1|.|TRBJ1-6
CASSPAGTADLSLHF
TGCGCCAGCAGCCCGGCGGGGACGGCAGATCTATCCCTCCACTTT
>TRBD1|TRBV7-9|.|TRBJ2-3
CASSPEGQTGGARTDTQYF
TGTGCCAGCAGCCCCGAAGGACAAACAGGGGGCGCGAGGACAGATACGCAGTATTTT
>.|TRBV19|.|TRBJ1-5
CASSIIGGSNQPQHF
TGTGCCAGTAGTATTATAGGAGGGAGCAATCAGCCCCAGCATTTT
>TRBD1|TRBV5-1|.|TRBJ1-1
CASSWDRLNTEAFF
TGCGCCAGCAGCTGGGACAGGCTGAACACTGAAGCTTTCTTT
>TRBD1|TRBV23-1|few|TRBJ1-1
CASPPRGLQNTEAFF
TGCGCCAGCCCCCCGAGGGGGCTACAGAACACTGAAGCTTTCTTT
>TRBD1|TRBV29-1|.|TRBJ2-7
CSAKRGTANYEQYF
TGCAGCGCGAAGAGAGGGACAGCGAACTACGAGCAGTACTTC
>TRBD1|TRBV5-5|once|TRBJ2-7
CASSRTGSYEQYF
TGTGCCAGCAGCCGGACAGGCTCCTACGAGCAGTACTTC
>TRBD1|TRBV5-1|few|TRBJ1-2
CASSVQGALRDGYTF
TGCGCCAGCAGCGTACAGGGGGCGCTCCGGGATGGCTACACCTTC
>.|TRBV7-9|.|TRBJ2-7
CASSTSTGTPYEQYF
TGTGCCAGCAGCACCTCCACCGGGACTCCTTACGAGCAGTACTTC
>TRBD1|TRBV28|.|TRBJ1-6
CASTLGQGVSPLHF
TGTGCCAGCACCTTGGGACAGGGAGTCTCACCCCTCCACTTT
>.|TRBV5-1|once|TRBJ2-5
CASSLQGEETQYF
TGCGCCAGCAGCCTACAGGGTGAGGAGACCCAGTACTTC
>.|TRBV27|few|TRBJ1-1
CASSLTTGTEAFF
TGTGCCAGCAGTCTCACGACAGGCACTGAAGCTTTCTTT
>.|TRBV27|.|TRBJ1-5
CASSFGTGDQPQHF
TGTGCCAGCAGTTTTGGGACGGGAGATCAGCCCCAGCATTTT
>TRBD1|TRBV7-2|once|TRBJ2-7
CASSFRQGVHEQYF
TGTGCCAGCAGCTTCCGACAGGGAGTCCACGAGCAGTACTTC
>.|TRBV7-2|.|TRBJ2-7
CASSLAWAGHEQYF
TGTGCCAGCAGCTTAGCGTGGGCGGGGCACGAGCAGTACTTC
>TRBD2|TRBV12-3/TRBV12-4|few|TRBJ2-1
CASSLWTSEQFF
TGTGCCAGCAGTTTGTGGACTAGTGAGCAGTTCTTC
>TRBD2|TRBV7-9|.|TRBJ2-3
CASGLAGGPDTQYF
TGTGCCAGCGGACTAGCGGGGGGGCCCGATACGCAGTATTTT
>.|TRBV21-1|.|TRBJ1-6
CASSSWPPYNSPLHF
TGTGCCAGCAGCTCATGGCCCCCCTATAATTCACCCCTCCACTTT
>.|TRBV29-1|.|TRBJ1-3
CSVLTRTPGNTIYF
TGCAGCGTTTTGACACGCACCCCTGGAAACACCATATATTTT
>.|TRBV7-9|.|TRBJ1-5
CASSFGQPNQPQHF
TGTGCCAGCAGCTTCGGACAGCCAAATCAGCCCCAGCATTTT
>.|TRBV5-1|.|TRBJ1-6
CASSFGVGGRRSPLHF
TGCGCCAGCAGCTTTGGGGTTGGGGGGAGAAGATCACCCCTCCACTTT
>TRBD1|TRBV5-1|few|TRBJ1-2
CASSQTGGRGYTF
TGCGCCAGCAGCCAAACAGGGGGCCGGGGCTACACCTTC
>.|TRBV5-1|.|TRBJ2-6
CASSLVQAGFSGANVLTF
TGCGCCAGCAGCTTGGTGCAGGCAGGGTTCTCTGGGGCCAACGTCCTGACTTTC
>.|TRBV4-1|.|TRBJ2-2
CASSGWSTGELFF
TGCGCCAGCAGCGGCTGGAGCACCGGGGAGCTGTTTTTT
>.|TRBV19|.|TRBJ1-1
CASSPRQNTEAFF
TGTGCCAGTAGTCCCAGACAGAACACTGAAGCTTTCTTT
>.|TRBV15|.|TRBJ2-7
CATSTRNGGSSYEQYF
TGTGCCACCAGCACGAGGAATGGCGGCAGCTCCTACGAGCAGTACTTC
>TRBD1|TRBV30|.|TRBJ2-5
CAWGQGAGETQYF
TGTGCCTGGGGCCAGGGGGCCGGAGAGACCCAGTACTTC
>.|TRBV14|.|TRBJ2-3
CASSPWSRTTDTQYF
TGTGCCAGCAGCCCTTGGAGTCGCACCACAGATACGCAGTATTTT
>.|TRBV30|.|TRBJ1-1
CAWAPGPTEAFF
TGTGCCTGGGCCCCAGGGCCCACTGAAGCTTTCTTT
>TRBD2|TRBV2|.|TRBJ2-1
CASSRTSGEYNEQFF
TGTGCCAGCAGTCGGACTAGCGGGGAATACAATGAGCAGTTCTTC
>TRBD2|TRBV19|.|TRBJ2-1
CASRSLAGGLSYNEQFF
TGTGCCAGTAGAAGTCTAGCGGGGGGTCTGAGCTACAATGAGCAGTTCTTC
>TRBD1|TRBV7-8|.|TRBJ2-7
CASSVQGARYF
TGTGCCAGCAGCGTACAGGGGGCGAGGTACTTC
>.|TRBV20-1|.|TRBJ1-1
CSVDLVSEAFF
TGCAGTGTTGACCTAGTCTCCGAAGCTTTCTTT
>.|TRBV25-1|.|TRBJ1-1
CASSDRTEAFF
TGTGCCAGCAGTGATCGGACTGAAGCTTTCTTT